The 29 T cell receptor beta chains listed next were all sequenced from one sample in a study of T cell responses to AZD1222 COVID-19 vaccine. Sequencing was performed with immunoSEQ multiplex PCR; in TCRdb, only in-frame clones are kept and a portion is missing. The data contain 150,000 or so clones, about 89% of them seen just once; the ten biggest clones take up around 1.3%. The starting material was peripheral blood, obtained 28 days after the second AZD1222 dose. Receptors were obtained from an adult who received the AZD1222 COVID-19 vaccine.

This clone occurred a few times. The same CDR3 can be traced to other DNA sequences in this sample. CDR3 loop: CASSDWTAYEQYF. CDR3 nucleotides: TGTGCCAGCAGTGATTGGACGGCCTACGAGCAGTACTTC. The chain is built from TRBV6-1 and TRBJ2-7, with unresolved D. The ends were cut back, 3 bases at V and 2 bases at J, with 8 bases in the middle. Germline V gives CDR1 MNHNS, CDR2 SASEGT. This CDR3 contains 13 residues.

This sequence joins TRBV7-9 and TRBJ1-1; 7 bases map to TRBD1. The V segment lost 2 bases and the J segment 5 bases; nucleotides outside the gene matches: 5. The germline V gene has CDR1 SEHNR and CDR2 FQNEAQ (reference sequence). The length of the CDR3 is 14 residues. CDR3 DNA: TGTGCCAGCAGCTTACAAGAGGGGGCAACTGAAGCTTTCTTT. It encodes CASSLQEGATEAFF.

This clone showed up just once. The rearrangement joins TRBV10-3 to TRBJ2-7; D might be TRBD1 (6 bases). V dropped 9 bases and J dropped 8 bases, with 17 bases sitting between them. This CDR3 spans 12 amino acids. Germline assignment: CDR1 ENHRY and CDR2 SYGVKD. The CDR3 DNA sequence: TGTGCCATTCGGGGACAAGACGCCCAGCAGTACTTC. It specifies CAIRGQDAQQYF.

The rearrangement joins TRBV19 to TRBJ1-5; TRBD1 aligns across 8 bases. Germline-derived CDR1 and CDR2 are LNHDA and SQIVND (reference sequence). V shed 4 bases and J 0 bases; nucleotides not matched to a gene: 2. The CDR3 length is 15 residues. For the CDR3, the DNA is TGTGCCAGTAGTAACAGGGGGTCTAGCAATCAGCCCCAGCATTTT. Protein sequence: CASSNRGSSNQPQHF.

J is TRBJ1-2 and V is TRBV24-1; D gene unclear. From germline, CDR1 is KGHDR and CDR2 SFDVKD. Deletions cut 4 bases from V and 2 bases from J, with 10 bases between. The CDR3 has 14 amino acids. In DNA, the CDR3 is TGTGCCACCAGTGAGACCGGAGTCAACTATGGCTACACCTTC. Its protein product is CATSETGVNYGYTF.

This clone was counted once. The chain carries TRBV5-6 and TRBJ2-7, with 13 bases that match TRBD2. Trimming cost V 3 bases and J 6 bases; bases outside gene matches: 9. Germline V lookup: CDR1 SGHDT, CDR2 YYEEEE. The CDR3 loop spans 16 amino acids. CDR3 sequence reads: CASSSYRTSGGFEQYF. The CDR3 region has the DNA TGTGCCAGCAGCTCCTATAGGACTAGCGGGGGTTTCGAGCAGTACTTC. Variable domain in full (rest from reference TRBV5-6 and TRBJ2-7): DAGVTQSPTHLIKTRGQQVTLRCSPKSGHDTVSWYQQALGQGPQFIFQYYEEEERQRGNFPDRFSGHQFPNYSSELNVNALLLGDSALYLCASSSYRTSGGFEQYFGPGTRLTVT.

DNA of the CDR3: TGTGCCAGCAGCGACACCGGGACGCGGGAGACAGAGACCCAGTACTTC. Its protein is CASSDTGTRETETQYF. The V gene is TRBV5-6, the J gene TRBJ2-5, with TRBD2 identical over 7 bases. The germline V gene encodes CDR1 SGHDT and CDR2 YYEEEE. This CDR3 contains 16 residues. V dropped 4 bases and J dropped 4; count of bases not matched to a gene: 13.

The J gene is TRBJ2-1, the V gene TRBV5-4; TRBD2 matches at 8 bases. Per germline, CDR1 SGHNT and CDR2 YYREEE (reference sequence). The CDR3 is 16 residues long. Losses at the gene ends were 0 bases for V and 7 bases for J; bases not matched to a gene: 9. The CDR3 sequence is CASSLGGTSGLNEQFF. DNA of the CDR3: TGTGCCAGCAGCTTGGGTGGGACTAGTGGGCTTAATGAGCAGTTCTTC.

The rearrangement joins TRBV12-3 or TRBV12-4 to TRBJ1-1; 11 bases are a match to TRBD1. The CDR3 contains 13 residues. V shed 6 bases, J shed 11 bases, and the junction held 8 bases outside the gene matches. The CDR3 sequence: CASRTGQGAGAFF. The CDR3 bases are TGTGCCAGCAGAACAGGACAGGGGGCTGGTGCTTTCTTT.

V gene TRBV6-2 or TRBV6-3 combines with J gene TRBJ1-5, with 10 bases that match TRBD1. CDR3 length equals 17 residues. The V gene end was trimmed by 5 bases and the J gene end by 6 bases; junction bases not matched to a gene: 13. Germline V lookup: CDR1 MNHEY, CDR2 SVGEGT. The CDR3 sequence is CASSHLPWDRGGQPQHF. The CDR3 DNA reads as TGTGCCAGCAGTCATTTACCTTGGGACAGGGGTGGTCAGCCCCAGCATTTT.

The chain combines TRBV15 with TRBJ2-7; 10 bases map to TRBD2. Germline assignment: CDR1 LNHNV and CDR2 YYDKDF (reference sequence). The J segment lost 5 bases and the V segment lost 4 bases, leaving 2 bases of the junction unmatched. The CDR3 contains 13 residues. As DNA, the CDR3 is TGTGCCACCAGCACGGGACTAGCGAACGAGCAGTACTTC. This sequence encodes CATSTGLANEQYF.

V is TRBV28 and J is TRBJ1-1, with a possible D match to TRBD1 (5 bases). Trimming removed 5 bases at V and 0 bases at J, with 10 bases between. Germline lookup yields CDR1 MDHEN and CDR2 SYDVKM. This CDR3 has 14 amino acids. CDR3 region: CASSRQTMNTEAFF. Written as DNA, the CDR3 is TGTGCCAGCAGTCGACAGACCATGAACACTGAAGCTTTCTTT.

The chain recombines TRBV6-2 or TRBV6-3 with TRBJ1-5, with D hard to call. CDR1 is MNHEY and CDR2 is SVGEGT in the germline V gene. The CDR3 runs 12 residues. V dropped 0 bases and J dropped 5 bases, with 2 bases sitting between them. The CDR3 sequence is CASSYSYQPQHF. For the CDR3, the DNA is TGTGCCAGCAGTTACTCTTATCAGCCCCAGCATTTT.

This CDR3 is CASTPGPPDLYGYTF. In DNA, the CDR3 is TGTGCCAGCACCCCGGGTCCGCCGGACCTCTATGGCTACACCTTC. The chain recombines TRBV6-2 or TRBV6-3 with TRBJ1-2, with D hard to call. The CDR3 covers 15 residues. Germline loops: CDR1 MNHEY, CDR2 SVGEGT. With 7 bases removed from V and 4 bases from J, the gap between germline ends came to 19 bases.

The V gene is TRBV5-1, the J gene TRBJ2-7; 10 nucleotides align to TRBD1. The CDR3 is made up of 15 amino acids. The germline CDR1 and CDR2 sequences are SGHRS and YFSETQ. After removal of 5 bases from V and 9 bases from J, the junction contained 14 bases not matched to a gene. Here the CDR3 reads CASSPGTGAMGGQYF. The CDR3 nucleotides are TGCGCCAGCAGTCCCGGGACAGGGGCAATGGGGGGGCAGTACTTC.

The chain joins TRBV19 to TRBJ2-3; D perhaps matches TRBD2 (6 bases). Between the trimmed V and J ends, which lost 7 bases and 1 base, there was a span of 18 bases. The CDR3 sequence is 16 residues long. Germline V gives CDR1 LNHDA, CDR2 SQIVND (reference sequence). This CDR3 is CASTLRREVGTDTQYF. The CDR3 DNA reads as TGTGCCAGTACCCTACGGAGGGAGGTGGGCACAGATACGCAGTATTTT.

The gene calls are TRBV19 and TRBJ1-5, with 7 bases aligning to TRBD1. Germline values: CDR1 LNHDA, CDR2 SQIVND (reference sequence). V gave up 0 bases and J gave up 4 bases; unmatched junction bases: 9. The CDR3 is 17 residues long. The CDR3 is CASSIDRVGGINQPQHF. DNA of the CDR3: TGTGCCAGTAGTATAGATCGTGTAGGGGGCATAAATCAGCCCCAGCATTTT.

The table lists this clone with a count of one. The rearrangement joins TRBV27 to TRBJ2-5; D gene unclear. V was shortened by 6 bases and J by 2 bases, with 13 bases between the two germline ends. Germline V lookup: CDR1 MNHEY, CDR2 SMNVEV (reference sequence). The CDR3 consists of 14 residues. CDR3 sequence reads: CASSGSSYQETQYF. The CDR3 DNA reads TGTGCCAGCAGCGGATCATCATATCAAGAGACCCAGTACTTC.

CDR3 sequence: CASSLDRGDIQYF. The CDR3 region has the DNA TGTGCCAGCAGCTTAGATCGGGGGGACATTCAGTACTTC. The chain joins TRBV7-9 to TRBJ2-4; 7 nucleotides agree with TRBD2. The CDR3 length is 13 residues. Germline-derived CDR1 and CDR2 are SEHNR and FQNEAQ (reference sequence). After removal of 1 base from V and 8 bases from J, the junction contained 2 bases not matched to a gene.

This clone is a singleton in its sample. This sequence joins TRBV5-4 and TRBJ2-5; the match to TRBD2 covers 13 bases. The germline V gene has CDR1 SGHNT and CDR2 YYREEE (reference sequence). This CDR3 has 18 amino acids. With V trimmed by 4 bases and J by 4 bases, 13 bases remained unmatched. CDR3 residues: CASSLPGLAGMGGETQYF. CDR3 DNA: TGTGCCAGCAGCCTACCGGGACTAGCGGGAATGGGAGGAGAGACCCAGTACTTC. Full variable domain (outside the CDR3, taken from reference TRBV5-4 and TRBJ2-5): ETGVTQSPTHLIKTRGQQVTLRCSSQSGHNTVSWYQQALGQGPQFIFQYYREEENGRGNFPPRFSGLQFPNYSSELNVNALELDDSALYLCASSLPGLAGMGGETQYFGPGTRLLVL.

The CDR3 sequence: CASSLPGQGAGELFF. CDR3 bases: TGTGCCAGCAGTTTACCGGGACAGGGGGCCGGGGAGCTGTTTTTT. The gene calls are TRBV3-1 (or the pseudogene TRBV3-2) and TRBJ2-2; the match to TRBD1 covers 11 bases. Trimming cost V 6 bases and J 6 bases; bases outside gene matches: 6. The CDR3 extends over 15 amino acids. Germline-derived CDR1 and CDR2 are LGHDT and YNNKEL (reference sequence).

This chain connects TRBV7-2 to TRBJ2-3; D gene unclear. V was cut by 6 bases and J by 6 bases, with 13 bases left in between. Germline assignment: CDR1 SGHTA and CDR2 FQGNSA. The CDR3 has 13 residues. CDR3 sequence reads: CASRVSARDTQYF. CDR3 DNA: TGTGCCAGCAGGGTTAGTGCGCGGGATACGCAGTATTTT.

The rearrangement uses TRBV27 and TRBJ1-2, with TRBD1 as a possible D gene (6 bases). CDR1 and CDR2 (germline): MNHEY, SMNVEV (reference sequence). Trimming cost V 0 bases and J 0 bases, with 14 bases left between them. This CDR3 is 17 amino acids long. For the CDR3, the DNA is TGTGCCAGCAGTTTATCGACAACAGGGTCCCCTAACTATGGCTACACCTTC. Translating gives CASSLSTTGSPNYGYTF.

The rearrangement links TRBV6-1 to TRBJ1-4, with 9 bases aligning to TRBD1. Germline V gene data show CDR1 as MNHNS and CDR2 as SASEGT. This CDR3 has 15 amino acids. J was trimmed by 7 bases and V by 4 bases; bases with no gene match: 7. The CDR3 coding sequence is TGTGCCAGCAGTGGCACCGGGACAGGGTCTGAAAAACTGTTTTTT. Amino acid sequence: CASSGTGTGSEKLFF.

This chain uses TRBV7-8 with TRBJ2-3; TRBD1 or TRBD2 may be the D gene (6 bases each). Germline V CDR1 and CDR2: SGHVS, FQNEAQ. Trimming took 2 bases from V and 5 from J, leaving 14 bases between them. The CDR3 extends over 15 amino acids. In DNA form, the CDR3 reads TGTGCCAGCAGCTTATTGGGGGGCGAGGGAGATACGCAGTATTTT. As protein: CASSLLGGEGDTQYF.

The chain has TRBV29-1 and TRBJ1-1; D is unresolved. The CDR3 extends over 14 amino acids. V lost 2 bases and J lost 1, with 11 bases in between. Germline values: CDR1 SQVTM, CDR2 ANQGSEA. CDR3 DNA sequence: TGCAGCGTTGAACATGTGGGGAAGAACACTGAAGCTTTCTTT. Amino acid sequence: CSVEHVGKNTEAFF.

This chain connects TRBV4-1 to TRBJ2-7, with D possibly matching TRBD2 (5 bases). The V end was cut by 6 bases, the J end by 3 bases, with 15 bases between. The germline gives CDR1 MGHRA, CDR2 YSYEKL. This CDR3 spans 14 amino acids. The CDR3: CASSHAGRHYEQYF. CDR3 sequence (DNA): TGCGCCAGCAGTCATGCGGGTCGCCACTACGAGCAGTACTTC.

This chain connects TRBV19 to TRBJ2-7; TRBD1 or TRBD2 may be the D gene (6 bases each). V shed 0 bases and J shed 4 bases, with 13 bases lying between them. Germline assignment: CDR1 LNHDA and CDR2 SQIVND (reference sequence). This CDR3 has 15 amino acids. The chain's CDR3 is CASSIEGGPVYEQYF. Here the CDR3 DNA reads TGTGCCAGTAGTATAGAAGGGGGGCCAGTTTACGAGCAGTACTTC.

This rearrangement joins TRBV18 to TRBJ1-1; D perhaps matches TRBD1 (5 bases). Per germline, CDR1 KGHSH and CDR2 LQKENI. Deletions cut 2 bases from V and 7 bases from J, with 8 bases between. CDR3 length equals 12 residues. DNA of the CDR3: TGTGCCAGCTCACCAGACGGGGGTGAAGCTTTCTTT. As protein: CASSPDGGEAFF.